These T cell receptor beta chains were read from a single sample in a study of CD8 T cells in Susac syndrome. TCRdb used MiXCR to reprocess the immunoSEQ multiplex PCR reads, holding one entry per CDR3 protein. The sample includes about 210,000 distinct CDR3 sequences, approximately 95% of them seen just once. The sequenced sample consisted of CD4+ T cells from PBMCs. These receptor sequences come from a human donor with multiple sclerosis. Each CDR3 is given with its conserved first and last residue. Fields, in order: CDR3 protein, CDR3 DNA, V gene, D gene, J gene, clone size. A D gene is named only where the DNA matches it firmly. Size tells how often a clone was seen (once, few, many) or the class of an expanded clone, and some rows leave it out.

CAISLDRDFGGYTF TGTGCCATCAGTTTGGACAGGGACTTTGGTGGCTACACCTTC TRBV10-3 TRBD1 TRBJ1-2 NA
CASSLLVFNEQFF TGCGCCAGCAGCTTACTAGTTTTCAATGAGCAGTTCTTC TRBV5-1 NA TRBJ2-1 NA
CASSQAGTENIQYF TGTGCCAGCAGCCAAGCGGGTACCGAAAACATTCAGTACTTC TRBV14 NA TRBJ2-4 once
CASSVAAQGVNTEAFF TGTGCCAGCAGCGTAGCTGCCCAGGGGGTGAACACTGAAGCTTTCTTT TRBV9 TRBD1 TRBJ1-1 NA
CASSWDSGKETQYF TGTGCCAGCAGTTGGGACAGTGGGAAAGAGACCCAGTACTTC TRBV28 TRBD1 TRBJ2-5 NA
CSVEVFGSSYEQYF TGCAGCGTTGAGGTGTTCGGGAGCTCCTACGAGCAGTACTTC TRBV29-1 NA TRBJ2-7 NA
CASSLRGQLDTQYF TGTGCCAGCAGCTTAAGGGGGCAGTTGGATACGCAGTATTTT TRBV7-3 NA TRBJ2-3 NA
CASSFPGYSYNEQFF TGTGCCAGCAGTTTTCCAGGGTACTCCTACAATGAGCAGTTCTTC TRBV28 NA TRBJ2-1 NA
CARAVTVNTEAFF TGTGCCAGGGCAGTGACAGTGAACACTGAAGCTTTCTTT TRBV2 NA TRBJ1-1 once
CASSPNRGTDTQYF TGTGCCAGCAGCCCGAACAGGGGAACAGATACGCAGTATTTT TRBV7-3 TRBD1 TRBJ2-3 NA
CASRQSIGIHEQYF TGTGCCAGCAGGCAATCGATAGGGATCCACGAGCAGTACTTC TRBV3-1 NA TRBJ2-7 NA
CASSLGAAGYTF TGTGCCAGCAGTTTAGGGGCAGCTGGCTACACCTTC TRBV12-3/TRBV12-4 NA TRBJ1-2 NA
CSARADIGTEETQYF TGCAGTGCTAGGGCAGATATCGGGACAGAAGAGACCCAGTACTTC TRBV20-1 TRBD1 TRBJ2-5 NA
CSVPDRDNYGYTF TGCAGCGTTCCCGACAGGGACAACTATGGCTACACCTTC TRBV29-1 TRBD1 TRBJ1-2 NA
CASSRRQVADTQYF TGTGCCAGCAGCCGAAGACAGGTCGCAGATACGCAGTATTTT TRBV7-2 NA TRBJ2-3 once
CATSGPGQGAQETQYF TGTGCCACCAGTGGCCCGGGACAGGGGGCCCAAGAGACCCAGTACTTC TRBV24-1 TRBD1 TRBJ2-5 NA
CASSISSVGGAETEAFF TGTGCCAGTAGTATCTCGAGCGTTGGGGGTGCCGAAACTGAAGCTTTCTTT TRBV19 NA TRBJ1-1 NA
CASRPGLAGDADTQYF TGTGCCAGCAGGCCCGGACTAGCGGGAGACGCAGATACGCAGTATTTT TRBV28 TRBD2 TRBJ2-3 NA
CASSDYTDTQYF TGTGCCAGCAGCGATTATACAGATACGCAGTATTTT TRBV3-1 NA TRBJ2-3 few
CASSPPWQGAGVQETQYF TGCGCCAGCAGTCCCCCATGGCAGGGGGCAGGGGTCCAAGAGACCCAGTACTTC TRBV4-1 TRBD1 TRBJ2-5 NA
CASSVKGDRSSPLHF TGTGCCAGCAGCGTAAAGGGGGACAGATCCTCACCCCTCCACTTT TRBV9 TRBD1 TRBJ1-6 NA
CASSSLQGVDNEQFF TGTGCCAGCAGTTCGCTACAGGGTGTCGACAATGAGCAGTTCTTC TRBV12-3/TRBV12-4 NA TRBJ2-1 NA
CASSLQSTDTQYF TGTGCCAGCAGCTTGCAAAGCACAGATACGCAGTATTTT TRBV5-4 NA TRBJ2-3 NA
CSAIRQARIEAFF TGCAGTGCTATTAGACAGGCGCGTATTGAAGCTTTCTTT TRBV20-1 NA TRBJ1-1 NA
CASSELYSRFYSTDTQYF TGTGCCAGCAGTGAACTATATTCCCGCTTTTACAGCACAGATACGCAGTATTTT TRBV2 NA TRBJ2-3 NA
CASSLTGGNTEAFF TGTGCCAGCAGTTTAACAGGGGGTAACACTGAAGCTTTCTTT TRBV12-3/TRBV12-4 TRBD1 TRBJ1-1 few
CASTQGGLGGNEQFF TGTGCCAGCACCCAAGGGGGCCTGGGGGGGAATGAGCAGTTCTTC TRBV12-3/TRBV12-4 NA TRBJ2-1 NA
CSVEEGYYEQYF TGCAGCGTTGAAGAGGGTTACTACGAGCAGTACTTC TRBV29-1 NA TRBJ2-7 NA
CASSLAPPLGGGTEQYF TGCGCCAGCAGCTTGGCGCCTCCTCTCGGCGGGGGTACCGAGCAGTACTTC TRBV5-1 TRBD2 TRBJ2-7 NA
CSAGTGTPRGLYEQYF TGCAGTGCTGGAACCGGGACCCCCAGGGGCCTCTACGAGCAGTACTTC TRBV20-1 NA TRBJ2-7 NA
CSASGTLAYEQYF TGCAGTGCCTCAGGGACGTTAGCCTACGAGCAGTACTTC TRBV20-1 NA TRBJ2-7 NA
CASRTGAGTDTQYF TGTGCCAGCCGCACCGGGGCGGGCACAGATACGCAGTATTTT TRBV27 NA TRBJ2-3 NA
CASSSGQGVGIQYF TGTGCCAGCAGTTCGGGACAGGGCGTGGGCATTCAGTACTTC TRBV27 TRBD1 TRBJ2-4 NA
CAAAVGATRPDTQYF TGTGCCGCCGCCGTGGGAGCCACTAGACCAGATACGCAGTATTTT TRBV15 NA TRBJ2-3 NA
CASSRPHNAFF TGTGCCAGCAGCCGCCCTCACAACGCTTTCTTT TRBV11-3 NA TRBJ1-1 NA
CASGLVPGQGSTEAFF TGTGCTAGTGGTTTGGTACCGGGACAGGGATCCACTGAAGCTTTCTTT TRBV12-5 TRBD1 TRBJ1-1 once
CASSVDVGGADTQYF TGTGCCAGCAGCGTAGATGTGGGAGGGGCAGATACGCAGTATTTT TRBV9 TRBD2 TRBJ2-3 NA
CSVGKGMNTEAFF TGCAGCGTTGGAAAAGGGATGAACACTGAAGCTTTCTTT TRBV29-1 NA TRBJ1-1 NA
CASSGGSIQYF TGTGCCAGCAGCGGGGGCAGCATTCAGTACTTC TRBV9 NA TRBJ2-4 NA
CASTLGGHEQYF TGTGCCAGCACCTTAGGGGGCCACGAGCAGTACTTC TRBV2 TRBD1 TRBJ2-7 NA
CASSQEGANNKNAF TGTGCCAGCAGCCAAGAGGGTGCGAACAATAAGAATGCCTTC TRBV3-1 NA TRBJ1-2 NA
CSALLMDRRNTEAFF TGCAGTGCCCTACTAATGGACAGGAGGAACACTGAAGCTTTCTTT TRBV20-1 TRBD1 TRBJ1-1 NA
CASSPMGSGTEAFF TGTGCCAGCAGCCCCATGGGTTCGGGTACTGAAGCTTTCTTT TRBV7-3 NA TRBJ1-1 NA
CATSDPSSAEQFF TGTGCCACCAGTGATCCCTCTAGCGCTGAGCAGTTCTTC TRBV24-1 NA TRBJ2-1 NA
CASSLVRVNEKLFF TGTGCCAGCAGTTTGGTCAGGGTTAATGAAAAACTGTTTTTT TRBV12-3/TRBV12-4 NA TRBJ1-4 once
CSAALTSRGGITGGPYEQYF TGCAGCGCCGCGCTGACTTCCCGCGGGGGCATTACGGGAGGCCCCTACGAGCAGTACTTC TRBV29-1 NA TRBJ2-7 NA
CASSLVVAGYGYTF TGTGCCAGCAGCTTAGTGGTCGCCGGGTATGGCTACACCTTC TRBV7-9 NA TRBJ1-2 NA
CATSNSGRKRNEQFF TGTGCCACCAGCAATAGCGGGAGGAAAAGAAATGAGCAGTTCTTC TRBV15 TRBD2 TRBJ2-1 NA
CATSDPDLGYTF TGTGCCACCAGTGATCCGGATCTTGGCTACACCTTC TRBV24-1 NA TRBJ1-2 NA
CASNLAGAGYNEQFF TGTGCCAGCAACCTAGCGGGAGCGGGCTACAATGAGCAGTTCTTC TRBV27 TRBD2 TRBJ2-1 NA
CASSLLRLDGSPEQYF TGCGCCAGCAGCTTGCTTCGACTAGATGGGTCTCCCGAGCAGTACTTC TRBV5-1 NA TRBJ2-7 NA
CASDRRGGNTEAFF TGTGCCAGCGATCGAAGGGGCGGGAACACTGAAGCTTTCTTT TRBV3-1 NA TRBJ1-1 NA
CSARLPGQIYNSPLHF TGCAGTGCTAGGTTACCCGGACAGATCTATAATTCACCCCTCCACTTT TRBV20-1 NA TRBJ1-6 NA
CAISDVGQDHGYTF TGTGCCATCAGTGATGTTGGGCAGGACCATGGCTACACCTTC TRBV10-3 NA TRBJ1-2 NA
CASSSLVAVAGELFF TGTGCCAGCAGTTCCCTCGTGGCCGTGGCCGGGGAGCTGTTTTTT TRBV27 NA TRBJ2-2 NA